Listed below are T cell receptor beta chains from one sample, sequenced in a study of T cell changes during pregnancy in multiple sclerosis. Repertoires were generated with immunoSEQ multiplex PCR, while TCRdb's copy carries only in-frame clones and drops some. The sample yields fewer than 85,000 clones, over 85% seen once. Source: peripheral blood, taken in the second trimester of pregnancy. The receptors were sampled from a female donor with multiple sclerosis, enrolled in a pregnancy study. CDR3s include the opening cysteine and the closing phenylalanine or tryptophan. D genes are given only for firm matches. Clone size is given for some rows only: seen once, a few or many times, or a class if the clone is expanded.

j_call clone_size v_call d_call cdr3_nt cdr3_aa
TRBJ1-1 - TRBV19 TRBD1 TGTGCCAGTAGTCCCGGACAGGGGGCTGTCATGAACACTGAAGCTTTCTTT CASSPGQGAVMNTEAFF
TRBJ1-1 - TRBV19 - TGTGCCAGTAGTGCTCGACATTTGAACACTGAAGCTTTCTTT CASSARHLNTEAFF
TRBJ1-5 - TRBV6-6 TRBD1 TGTGCAGGGGACCCAGGGGGTAGCAATCAGCCCCAGCATTTT CAGDPGGSNQPQHF
TRBJ2-5 - TRBV27 - TGTGCCAGCAGTCCCCGTTCAGCGGAAGAGACCCAGTACTTC CASSPRSAEETQYF
TRBJ1-1 - TRBV7-9 - TGTGCCAGCAGCTTAATCGTCGGGGCTGAAGCTTTCTTT CASSLIVGAEAFF
TRBJ2-7 - TRBV19 - TGTGCCAGTAGCCGTGGCCCCAACAGTATGCAGGGCGAGCAGTACTTC CASSRGPNSMQGEQYF
TRBJ2-2 - TRBV5-6 - TGTGCCAGCAGCTTCTTTCCGGGAGCTGCGAACACCGGGGAGCTGTTTTTT CASSFFPGAANTGELFF
TRBJ1-6 - TRBV25-1 TRBD1 TGTGCCAGCAGAGACAGGGGCTATAATTCACCCCTCCACTTT CASRDRGYNSPLHF
TRBJ1-3 - TRBV28 - TGTGCCAGCACCTCTCTCTCAGGGTCCCCCGTCTCTGGAAACACCATATATTTT CASTSLSGSPVSGNTIYF
TRBJ1-5 once TRBV7-8 TRBD1 TGTGCCAGCAGCCCCTCGGACAGGGTGATAGGTCAGCCCCAGCATTTT CASSPSDRVIGQPQHF
TRBJ1-1 - TRBV10-3 - TGTGCCATCAGTGAAAGCCGGGAGCCTAAAGCTTTCTTT CAISESREPKAFF
TRBJ2-3 - TRBV19 - TGTGCCAGTAGTATAGACAGGGTCAGCACAGATACGCAGTATTTT CASSIDRVSTDTQYF
TRBJ1-2 - TRBV6-1 - TGTGCCAGCAGTGAGACGGCGGGGGGCGCCGCTGGCTACACCTTC CASSETAGGAAGYTF
TRBJ1-5 - TRBV7-9 - TGTGCCAGCAGCCCCCTATTGGGGCGGAAAAATCAGCCCCAGCATTTT CASSPLLGRKNQPQHF
TRBJ2-5 - TRBV6-1 - TGTGCCAGCAGTGAAGATCACCACAGTTCAGAGACCCAGTACTTC CASSEDHHSSETQYF
TRBJ1-2 - TRBV6-5 TRBD1 TGTGCCAGCAGTTACTCTGGGGCAGGGGGTCTCTATGGCTACACCTTC CASSYSGAGGLYGYTF
TRBJ2-2 - TRBV15 - TGTGCCAGTAGTGGGCAGGGGAACACCGGGGAGCTGTTTTTT CASSGQGNTGELFF
TRBJ1-1 once TRBV28 - TGTGCCAGCAGTCCTCGTTTTAACACTGAAGCTTTCTTT CASSPRFNTEAFF
TRBJ2-1 few TRBV7-2 - TGTGCCAGCAGCTCTGTCAGTGAGCAGTTCTTC CASSSVSEQFF
TRBJ1-4 - TRBV9 TRBD1 TGTGCCAGCAGCGTCCCGGGACAGGGGGCGGCAATCAACGAAAAACTGTTTTTT CASSVPGQGAAINEKLFF
TRBJ2-7 - TRBV27 TRBD1 TGTGCCAGCAGTTCCCGGGACAGGGGTTTCGAGCAGTACTTC CASSSRDRGFEQYF
TRBJ2-5 - TRBV7-9 TRBD1 TGTGCCAGCAGTTCAGGGGGCCGGGGTACCCAGTACTTC CASSSGGRGTQYF
TRBJ2-1 - TRBV5-1 - TGCGCCAGCAGCTGGACAGAGAGCTCCTACAATGAGCAGTTCTTC CASSWTESSYNEQFF